Each of the 25 T cell receptor beta chains below was sequenced from the same sample in a study of identical twins. TCRdb reprocessed the 5' RACE reads with MiXCR, giving one entry per CDR3 protein. This table holds 510,000 or so distinct CDR3 sequences, 12% to 15% found once. Another study also made use of these data, one on yellow fever vaccine responses in identical twins.

The specimen was CD4+ T cells sorted from blood. These receptors came from a woman aged 18-29 years in good health.

The chain recombines TRBV4-2 with TRBJ2-7; 8 nucleotides agree with TRBD2. Germline V gives CDR1 LGHNA, CDR2 YNFKEQ. Trimming at V came to 4 bases and at J to 4 bases, leaving 9 bases not matched to a gene. The CDR3 runs to 15 residues. CDR3 loop: CASSPGFSGAYEQYF. The CDR3 coding sequence is TGTGCCAGCAGCCCGGGGTTTAGCGGGGCTTACGAGCAGTACTTC.

The chain is built from TRBV5-1 and TRBJ2-1; possible D gene TRBD1, 6 bases. The V and J ends lost 4 bases and 5 bases respectively, with 10 bases between them. Germline assignment: CDR1 SGHRS and CDR2 YFSETQ. The CDR3 is 13 amino acids. CDR3 in amino acids: CASSVRGNNEQFF. In DNA form, the CDR3 reads TGCGCCAGCAGCGTAAGGGGGAACAATGAGCAGTTCTTC.

The table lists this clonotype with many counts. The chain carries TRBV12-3 or TRBV12-4 and TRBJ1-1; D not resolved. V dropped 5 bases and J dropped 1 base, with 14 bases sitting between them. The length of the CDR3 is 15 residues. The CDR3 region has the DNA TGTGCCAGCAGTCCTCAGGACTTATCGAACACTGAAGCTTTCTTT. Residues: CASSPQDLSNTEAFF.

The genes are TRBV7-2 and TRBJ2-7, with D perhaps being TRBD1 or TRBD2 (6 bases each). The germline CDR1 and CDR2 sequences are SGHTA and FQGNSA. The CDR3 is 13 amino acids. Between the trimmed V and J ends, which lost 6 bases and 2 bases, there was a span of 11 bases. Written as DNA, the CDR3 is TGTGCCAGCAGGATGGAGGGGGCCTACGAGCAGTACGTC. It encodes CASRMEGAYEQYV.

This chain uses TRBV20-1 with TRBJ1-1; D is unclear. The CDR3 length is 11 residues. From germline, CDR1 is DFQATT and CDR2 SNEGSKA (reference sequence). Trimming stripped 3 bases from V and 7 bases from J, with 9 bases between. CDR3 amino acids: CSARDQLEAFF. The CDR3 nucleotides are TGCAGTGCTAGGGATCAGCTTGAAGCTTTCTTT.

J is TRBJ2-2 and V is TRBV27, with D perhaps matching TRBD1 or TRBD2 (5 bases each). This CDR3 has 16 residues. The germline CDR1 and CDR2 sequences are MNHEY and SMNVEV (reference sequence). Trimming removed 4 bases at V and 5 bases at J, with 17 bases between. CDR3 coding DNA: TGTGCCAGCAGTTCTACCTGGGACCTGGGGACCGGGGAGCTGTTTTTT. Protein sequence: CASSSTWDLGTGELFF.

This clonotype was found a few times. The chain combines TRBV28 with TRBJ1-1; D is unresolved. The CDR3 has 12 residues. In germline, CDR1 is MDHEN, CDR2 SYDVKM. Trimming removed 3 bases from V and 7 bases from J, with 9 bases in between. The CDR3 region is CASSLNRIEAFF. The CDR3 nucleotides are TGTGCCAGCAGTTTGAATCGAATTGAAGCTTTCTTT. The complete variable domain, with remaining parts taken from reference TRBV28 and TRBJ1-1, reads DVKVTQSSRYLVKRTGEKVFLECVQDMDHENMFWYRQDPGLGLRLIYFSYDVKMKEKGDIPEGYSVSREKKERFSLILESASTNQTSMYLCASSLNRIEAFFGQGTRLTVV.

CDR3 bases: TGTGCCAGCAGCAAATCCGGGACTAGCGGGAGGAACATTCAGTACTTC. It codes for CASSKSGTSGRNIQYF. This sequence joins TRBV11-2 and TRBJ2-4; 15 nucleotides line up with TRBD2. CDR3 length equals 16 residues. The V gene's germline CDR1 is SGHAT and CDR2 FQNNGV. After removal of 5 bases from V and 7 bases from J, the junction contained 6 bases not matched to a gene.

In its sample, this clonotype was seen many times. V gene TRBV5-1 combines with J gene TRBJ1-5; D gene unclear. In germline, CDR1 is SGHRS, CDR2 YFSETQ. The CDR3 extends over 15 amino acids. Trimming removed 4 bases at V and 0 bases at J, with 11 bases between. CDR3 sequence reads: CASSLRPDSNQPQHF. In DNA form, the CDR3 reads TGCGCCAGCAGCCTCCGGCCCGATAGCAATCAGCCCCAGCATTTT.

This clonotype was counted between two and nine times. The chain couples TRBV12-3 or TRBV12-4 to TRBJ2-7, with D possibly being TRBD1 (6 bases). This CDR3 has 13 amino acids. Trimming stripped 5 bases from V and 3 bases from J, with 11 bases between. The CDR3 DNA sequence: TGTGCCAGCAGTGGGGGCTTAGTCTACGAGCAGTACGTC. Protein product: CASSGGLVYEQYV.

This clonotype was observed a few times. The chain has TRBV6-5 and TRBJ2-7, with TRBD1 as a possible D gene (6 bases). The CDR3 consists of 14 residues. V lost 4 bases and J 3 bases, leaving 13 bases between the germline ends. Germline V gene sequence: CDR1 MNHEY, CDR2 SVGAGI. The CDR3 spells CASSLTGRGYEQYF. CDR3 sequence (DNA): TGTGCCAGCAGTTTAACAGGGAGAGGCTACGAGCAGTACTTC.

This clonotype was seen many times. CDR3 nucleotides: TGTGCCAGCTCTCAGGGAAATAGCAATCAGCCCCAGCATTTT. It codes for CASSQGNSNQPQHF. V is TRBV3-1 and J is TRBJ1-5; TRBD1 is a possible D gene (5 bases). The germline gives CDR1 LGHDT, CDR2 YNNKEL (reference sequence). V was pared by 8 bases and J by 0 bases, with 11 bases between. The CDR3 sequence is 14 residues long.

This clonotype was seen only a few times. The rearrangement uses TRBV6-5 and TRBJ2-1; 10 bases fit TRBD1. The germline CDR1 and CDR2 sequences are MNHEY and SVGAGI. CDR3 length: 16 residues. The V and J ends lost 4 bases and 9 bases, in that order; junction bases with no gene match: 12. CDR3 region: CASSFGTGTGVTEQFF. The DNA for the CDR3 is TGTGCCAGCAGTTTTGGGACCGGGACAGGGGTCACTGAGCAGTTCTTC.

This clonotype was counted between two and nine times. This chain joins TRBV20-1 and TRBJ2-7; possible D gene TRBD1, 6 bases. CDR3 length equals 12 residues. Germline lookup yields CDR1 DFQATT and CDR2 SNEGSKA (reference sequence). The V gene lost 7 bases and the J gene lost 2 bases, with 12 bases spanning the gap. The CDR3 region has the DNA TGCAGTGTAGGGACACACACCTACGAGCAGTACTTC. Translating gives CSVGTHTYEQYF.

V gene TRBV20-1 combines with J gene TRBJ2-5; 11 bases are a match to TRBD2. Per germline, CDR1 DFQATT and CDR2 SNEGSKA (reference sequence). J was trimmed by 4 bases and V by 5 bases; bases with no gene match: 6. The CDR3 totals 14 residues. The CDR3 DNA reads as TGCAGTGCTTCACTAGCGGGAGTTGCAGAGACCCAGTACTTC. Its translation is CSASLAGVAETQYF.

This clonotype has ten or more counts. V and J are TRBV20-1 and TRBJ2-1; 7 positions agree with TRBD2. CDR1 is DFQATT, CDR2 SNEGSKA, per germline (reference sequence). This CDR3 is 16 amino acids long. V dropped 0 bases and J dropped 7; count of bases not matched to a gene: 12. The DNA for the CDR3 is TGCAGTGCTAGAGATATCTCCCCCAGCGGGGTAAATGAGCAGTTCTTC. Protein product: CSARDISPSGVNEQFF.

V usage is TRBV13 and J usage is TRBJ2-5; no definite D call. The CDR3 sequence is 12 residues long. Germline loops: CDR1 PRHDT, CDR2 FYEKMQ (reference sequence). The ends were cut back, 4 bases at V and 2 bases at J, with 5 bases in the middle. CDR3 nucleotides: TGTGCCAGCAGCTGGGCACAAGAGACCCAGTACTTC. Protein sequence: CASSWAQETQYF.

This clonotype showed up just a few times. This sequence joins TRBV20-1 and TRBJ2-1; 9 positions agree with TRBD1. Germline V gene lookup returns CDR1 DFQATT and CDR2 SNEGSKA (reference sequence). With V trimmed by 5 bases and J by 6 bases, 8 bases remained unmatched. CDR3 size: 14 residues. The CDR3 loop reads CSAAAGQGPNEQFF. For the CDR3, the DNA is TGCAGTGCTGCAGCGGGACAGGGTCCCAATGAGCAGTTCTTC.

This clonotype showed up just a few times. The rearrangement joins TRBV29-1 to TRBJ2-1; possibly TRBD2 for D (6 bases). CDR1 is SQVTM, CDR2 ANQGSEA, per germline. V lost 7 bases and J 7 bases, leaving 14 bases between the germline ends. CDR3 length: 12 amino acids. Here the CDR3 reads CSGAGRGNEQFF. As DNA, the CDR3 is TGCAGCGGTGCGGGGAGAGGGAATGAGCAGTTCTTC.

This clonotype has only a few counts. The chain has TRBV7-7 and TRBJ2-2, with D perhaps being TRBD1 or TRBD2 (6 bases each). Trimming took 5 bases from V and 6 from J, leaving 10 bases between them. The CDR3 has 13 residues. In germline, CDR1 is SSHAT, CDR2 FNYEAQ (reference sequence). DNA of the CDR3: TGTGCCAGCAGCGCCGGGGGCCCCGGGGAGCTGTTTTTT. This translates into CASSAGGPGELFF.

Many counts were recorded for this clonotype. The V call is TRBV27, the J call TRBJ2-7; possibly TRBD1 for D (6 bases). With 6 bases removed from V and 3 bases from J, the gap between germline ends came to 15 bases. The CDR3 totals 14 residues. Germline V CDR1 and CDR2: MNHEY, SMNVEV (reference sequence). The CDR3 DNA is TGTGCCAGCAGCCGAACCGGGACAAACTACGAGCAGTACTTC. As protein: CASSRTGTNYEQYF.

V gene TRBV2 combines with J gene TRBJ2-2; no clear D. Trimming removed 6 bases at V and 0 bases at J, with 14 bases between. Germline loops: CDR1 SNHLY, CDR2 FYNNEI. This CDR3 is built from 16 residues. CDR3 loop: CASSPQPDANTGELFF. The CDR3 region has the DNA TGTGCCAGCAGCCCCCAGCCCGATGCGAACACCGGGGAGCTGTTTTTT.

This clonotype was seen a handful of times. The chain employs TRBV29-1 and TRBJ1-1, with 7 positions matching TRBD1. CDR1 SQVTM and CDR2 ANQGSEA come from the germline V gene. CDR3 size: 13 residues. The V segment lost 5 bases and the J segment 1 base; nucleotides outside the gene matches: 4. CDR3 nucleotide sequence: TGCAGCGTTCAGGGACAGCCGAACACTGAAGCTTTCTTT. Residues: CSVQGQPNTEAFF.

The chain carries TRBV3-1 and TRBJ2-7, with TRBD2 matching over 12 bases. Germline V lookup: CDR1 LGHDT, CDR2 YNNKEL (reference sequence). The CDR3 extends over 16 amino acids. Trimming cost V 4 bases and J 3 bases; bases outside gene matches: 7. The DNA of the CDR3 is TGTGCCAGCAGCCCCGGACTAGCGGGAAAATACTACGAGCAGTACGTC. It specifies CASSPGLAGKYYEQYV.

Comment on this clonotype: A read error may be the cause here, since a much bigger clone is one base away. The rearrangement joins TRBV28 to TRBJ2-3, with D uncertain. This CDR3 is built from 13 residues. V was pared by 4 bases and J by 2 bases, with 7 bases between. The germline CDR1 and CDR2 sequences are MDHEN and SYDVKM. Here the CDR3 reads CASSSLPTDTQYF. DNA of the CDR3: TGTGCCAGCAGTTCCCTCCCCACAGATACGCAGTATTTT.